What follows describes a single TCR beta chain. The CDR3 has 15 amino acids. V shed 2 bases, J shed 1 base, and the junction held 4 bases outside the gene matches. CDR1 is MNHEY, CDR2 SVGAGI, per germline. This sample stems from a study of T cells in localized non-small cell lung cancer. Some clones are missing from TCRdb's copy, which holds only in-frame ones; the method was immunoSEQ multiplex PCR. The data show about 59,000 clones, approximately 89% seen once. The source of this sequence is a man aged 35-69 years with stage I lung adenocarcinoma. The J gene is TRBJ2-7, the V gene TRBV6-5; 8 bases fit TRBD1. Here the sequenced sample was peripheral blood, taken before any cancer treatment. DNA of the CDR3: TGTGCCAGCAGTTACGGGCAGGGGGCTTCCTACGAGCAGTACTTC. The encoded protein is CASSYGQGASYEQYF.